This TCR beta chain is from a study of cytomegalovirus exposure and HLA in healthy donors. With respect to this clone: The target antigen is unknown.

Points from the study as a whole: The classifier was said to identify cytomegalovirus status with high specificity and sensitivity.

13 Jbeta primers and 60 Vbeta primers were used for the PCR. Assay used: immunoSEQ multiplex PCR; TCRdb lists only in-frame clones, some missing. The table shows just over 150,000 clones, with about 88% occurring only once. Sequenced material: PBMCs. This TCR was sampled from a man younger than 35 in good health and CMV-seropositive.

CDR3: CASSRGTGENTEAFF. The CDR3 DNA sequence: TGTGCCAGCAGCCGCGGGACAGGGGAAAACACTGAAGCTTTCTTT. V usage is TRBV4-2 and J usage is TRBJ1-1, with 10 bases aligning to TRBD1. The V and J ends lost 4 bases and 2 bases, in that order; junction bases with no gene match: 4. This CDR3 has 15 residues. Looked up from germline, CDR1 is LGHNA and CDR2 is YNFKEQ.